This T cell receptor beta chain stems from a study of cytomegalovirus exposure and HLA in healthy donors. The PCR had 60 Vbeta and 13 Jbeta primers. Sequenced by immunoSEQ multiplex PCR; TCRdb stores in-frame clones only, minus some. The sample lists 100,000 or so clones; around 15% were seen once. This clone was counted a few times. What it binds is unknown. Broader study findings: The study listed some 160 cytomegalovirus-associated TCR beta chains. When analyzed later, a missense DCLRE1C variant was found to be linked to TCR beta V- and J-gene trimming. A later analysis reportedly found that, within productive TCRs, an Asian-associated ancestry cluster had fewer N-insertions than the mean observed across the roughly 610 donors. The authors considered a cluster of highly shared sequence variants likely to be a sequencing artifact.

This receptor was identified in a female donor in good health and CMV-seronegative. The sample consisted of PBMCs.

The CDR3 protein is CASSFAANTEAFF. The CDR3 DNA sequence: TGTGCCAGCAGCTTTGCGGCGAACACTGAAGCTTTCTTT. V gene TRBV7-9 combines with J gene TRBJ1-1; D call uncertain. The V end was cut by 3 bases, the J end by 1 base, with 6 bases between. Germline V CDR1 and CDR2: SEHNR, FQNEAQ (reference sequence). CDR3 length: 13 residues.